A single count supports the clone carrying this T cell receptor beta chain. Its antigen is currently unknown. The data belong to a study of T cell clones after liver transplantation. Study-wide context: Immunosuppression withdrawal was tried within 2 years after liver transplantation in this trial. Post-transplant blood was tracked for graft-donor-reactive T cell clones identified in a pre-transplant mixed lymphocyte reaction.

CDR1 is SNHLY, CDR2 FYNNEI, per germline. There are 13 residues in the CDR3. Trimming removed 7 bases at V and 3 bases at J, with 9 bases between. The method was immunoSEQ multiplex PCR; TCRdb's version includes in-frame clones alone and lacks a portion of them. The profile shows 95,000 to 130,000 clones, roughly nine tenths of them singletons. The study, taken as a whole, reports: In 5 of 8 subjects, circulating graft-donor-reactive CD4 TCRbeta sequences fell significantly after transplant.

The source material was CD4+ T cells from blood, sampled 12 months after liver transplant. The V call is TRBV2, the J call TRBJ2-2; unclear D gene. This clonotype originated in a human patient who received a liver transplant. T cells may partly derive from the graft donor. The CDR3 reads CASKVRDTGELFF. In DNA, the CDR3 is TGTGCCAGCAAGGTCCGTGACACCGGGGAGCTGTTTTTT.